One sample yielded the 29 T cell receptor beta chains listed below, sequenced in a study of blood T cell repertoires in COVID-19. The protocol was immunoSEQ multiplex PCR, while the TCRdb copy is restricted to in-frame clones and leaves out a portion. The sample lists about 140,000 clones; approximately 90% were seen once. The sequenced material came from peripheral blood. The source is a human donor with COVID-19, enrolled during active disease. The donor label of this sample is uncertain.

This sequence joins TRBV10-1 and TRBJ2-1; D is perhaps TRBD2 (5 bases). CDR3 length: 13 amino acids. CDR1 and CDR2 from the germline V gene are WNHNN and SYGVQD (reference sequence). The V gene lost 5 bases and the J gene lost 9 bases, with 14 bases spanning the gap. Written as DNA, the CDR3 is TGCGCCAGCAGTAGAGGGCCTTACGGTGAGCAGTTCTTC. This translates into CASSRGPYGEQFF.

The chain links TRBV5-1 to TRBJ2-3; D may be TRBD2 (5 bases). Between the trimmed V and J ends, which lost 5 bases and 2 bases, there was a span of 18 bases. The germline gives CDR1 SGHRS, CDR2 YFSETQ. The CDR3 runs 16 residues. The CDR3 region has the DNA TGCGCCAGCAGGGGGAGAGACGGATTTTTCACAGATACGCAGTATTTT. As protein: CASRGRDGFFTDTQYF.

The rearrangement joins TRBV6-6 to TRBJ2-5; 11 nucleotides match TRBD2. Germline values: CDR1 MNHNY, CDR2 SVGAGI (reference sequence). The CDR3 covers 14 residues. Trimming took 8 bases from V and 3 from J; bases not matched to a gene: 5. The CDR3 spells CASGGLAGKETQYF. In DNA, the CDR3 is TGTGCCAGCGGAGGACTAGCGGGCAAAGAGACCCAGTACTTC.

The rearrangement links TRBV12-3 or TRBV12-4 to TRBJ1-2, with TRBD1 identical over 10 bases. The CDR3 contains 13 residues. V was clipped by 7 bases and J by 7 bases; unmatched bases: 6. The CDR3 bases are TGTGCCAGCACCCCGACAGGGGGCGGTGGCTACACCTTC. Translated, it gives CASTPTGGGGYTF.

This clone was found once. The chain uses TRBV5-5 and TRBJ1-1; maybe TRBD1 (6 bases). Trimming stripped 2 bases from V and 7 bases from J, with 9 bases between. CDR3 length equals 12 residues. CDR1 SGHKS and CDR2 YYEKEE come from the germline V gene (reference sequence). The CDR3: CASSFGQSEAFF. DNA of the CDR3: TGTGCCAGCAGCTTCGGACAGAGTGAAGCTTTCTTT.

This chain uses TRBV5-1 with TRBJ2-1, with 11 bases matching TRBD1. Germline CDR1 SGHRS, CDR2 YFSETQ. Trimming cost V 5 bases and J 4 bases; bases outside gene matches: 5. CDR3 length equals 15 residues. The CDR3 coding sequence is TGCGCCAGCAGTCGGACAGGGGGCACATACAATGAGCAGTTCTTC. It encodes CASSRTGGTYNEQFF.

The J gene is TRBJ2-2, the V gene TRBV3-1 (or the pseudogene TRBV3-2), with TRBD2 identical over 14 bases. This CDR3 contains 15 residues. V shed 3 bases, J shed 6 bases, and the junction held 0 bases outside the gene matches. Germline CDR1 is LGHDT and CDR2 is YNNKEL (reference sequence). The CDR3 is CASSQGLAGAGELFF. CDR3 DNA sequence: TGTGCCAGCAGCCAGGGACTAGCGGGAGCCGGGGAGCTGTTTTTT.

The chain links TRBV7-3 to TRBJ2-7; no clear D. The germline V gene has CDR1 SGHTA and CDR2 FQGTGA. The CDR3 is 15 residues long. The V gene lost 5 bases and the J gene lost 5 bases, with 19 bases spanning the gap. The CDR3: CASSIFIQIFNEQYF. Written as DNA, the CDR3 is TGTGCCAGCAGCATATTTATACAGATTTTCAACGAGCAGTACTTC.

This clone was observed a single time. V and J are TRBV3-1 (or the pseudogene TRBV3-2) and TRBJ2-5, with 8 bases matching TRBD2. The germline V gene has CDR1 LGHDT and CDR2 YNNKEL (reference sequence). The CDR3 sequence is 14 residues long. The V gene end was trimmed by 8 bases and the J gene end by 2 bases; junction bases not matched to a gene: 7. The CDR3 nucleotides read TGTGCCAGCTACCGACGCGGGGGGCAAGAGACCCAGTACTTC. Translation: CASYRRGGQETQYF.

This clone was observed a handful of times. The chain is built from TRBV5-1 and TRBJ2-7; D is ambiguous. The CDR3 has 14 residues. With 2 bases removed from V and 0 bases from J, the gap between germline ends came to 9 bases. Germline loops: CDR1 SGHRS, CDR2 YFSETQ. In nucleotides, the CDR3 is TGCGCCAGCAGCTTCGGTCCTAGCTCCTACGAGCAGTACTTC. Its protein is CASSFGPSSYEQYF.

The chain has TRBV2 and TRBJ2-3; 8 nucleotides match TRBD1. This CDR3 contains 13 residues. The V segment lost 8 bases and the J segment 6 bases; nucleotides outside the gene matches: 7. Germline CDR1 reads SNHLY; CDR2 reads FYNNEI. Here the CDR3 reads CASGLGQGDTQYF. CDR3 in DNA: TGTGCCAGCGGTCTAGGACAGGGTGATACGCAGTATTTT.

This chain uses TRBV5-1 with TRBJ1-1, with TRBD1 matching over 10 bases. CDR3 size: 18 residues. In germline, CDR1 is SGHRS, CDR2 YFSETQ. The trim removed 4 bases at V and 1 base at J, leaving 13 bases unmatched. The CDR3 sequence is CASSRGQGRRVANTEAFF. The CDR3 DNA reads TGCGCCAGCAGCCGGGGACAGGGGCGCCGGGTAGCGAACACTGAAGCTTTCTTT. Looking up the rest from reference TRBV5-1 and TRBJ1-1 gives the full variable domain: KAGVTQTPRYLIKTRGQQVTLSCSPISGHRSVSWYQQTPGQGLQFLFEYFSETQRNKGNFPGRFSGRQFSNSRSEMNVSTLELGDSALYLCASSRGQGRRVANTEAFFGQGTRLTVV.

This clone was observed a handful of times. This rearrangement joins TRBV4-2 to TRBJ1-1, with D uncertain. Germline V gene sequence: CDR1 LGHNA, CDR2 YNFKEQ. V was pared by 6 bases and J by 4 bases, with 15 bases between. This CDR3 comprises 14 residues. The DNA for the CDR3 is TGTGCCAGCAGGGTAGCCCGGCAAGGCACTGAAGCTTTCTTT. Translating gives CASRVARQGTEAFF.

This chain uses TRBV5-4 with TRBJ1-6; D unclear. The length of the CDR3 is 15 residues. Germline V gene lookup returns CDR1 SGHNT and CDR2 YYREEE (reference sequence). Trimming removed 0 bases at V and 3 bases at J, with 7 bases between. The DNA of the CDR3 is TGTGCCAGCAGCTTGGGCGGGGACTATAATTCACCCCTCCACTTT. Its protein is CASSLGGDYNSPLHF.

The V call is TRBV5-1, the J call TRBJ1-1; no reliable D call. Between the trimmed V and J ends, which lost 7 bases and 4 bases, there was a span of 17 bases. Germline lookup yields CDR1 SGHRS and CDR2 YFSETQ. The CDR3 covers 14 residues. The CDR3 here is CASGRALGFTEAFF. CDR3 nucleotides: TGCGCCAGCGGCCGAGCACTAGGGTTCACTGAAGCTTTCTTT.

This chain joins TRBV7-2 and TRBJ2-5, with 7 bases identical to TRBD1. Trimming cost V 1 base and J 2 bases; bases outside gene matches: 4. This CDR3 spans 15 amino acids. Germline V lookup: CDR1 SGHTA, CDR2 FQGNSA. CDR3 sequence (DNA): TGTGCCAGCAGCTTAGAGGGACAGACACAAGAGACCCAGTACTTC. As protein: CASSLEGQTQETQYF.

Only one count was recorded for this clone. The CDR3 DNA follows: TGTGCCATCAGTGAGTCCCTCCAGGGACAGATCTATGGCTACACCTTC. Amino acids: CAISESLQGQIYGYTF. The J gene is TRBJ1-2, the V gene TRBV10-3, with 7 bases that match TRBD1. CDR3 length: 16 residues. CDR1 and CDR2 from the germline V gene are ENHRY and SYGVKD. Trimming removed 0 bases from V and 4 bases from J; junction bases left unmatched: 8.

This chain uses TRBV7-3 with TRBJ2-7, with 11 positions matching TRBD2. Germline V gene data show CDR1 as SGHTA and CDR2 as FQGTGA. The CDR3 runs to 14 residues. V was pared by 5 bases and J by 6 bases, with 6 bases of the junction left unmatched. CDR3 region: CASSIAGGSAEQYF. In DNA form, the CDR3 reads TGTGCCAGCAGCATAGCGGGAGGGTCGGCCGAGCAGTACTTC.

The chain couples TRBV12-3 or TRBV12-4 to TRBJ2-7, with D possibly matching TRBD1 (6 bases). This CDR3 is 13 amino acids long. V was cut by 8 bases and J by 0 bases, with 11 bases left in between. Here the CDR3 reads CASGWGLSYEQYF. Here the CDR3 DNA reads TGTGCCAGCGGCTGGGGGCTCTCCTACGAGCAGTACTTC.

This clone was observed many times. The V call is TRBV12-5, the J call TRBJ2-2; 8 nucleotides agree with TRBD1. Trimming took 9 bases from V and 6 from J; bases not matched to a gene: 9. The CDR3 extends over 14 amino acids. Per germline, CDR1 LGHNT and CDR2 FRNRAP. The CDR3 region has the DNA TGTGCTAGCTCGGGGACAGGCGAGGCCGGGGAGCTGTTTTTT. Protein product: CASSGTGEAGELFF.

This sequence joins TRBV7-9 and TRBJ1-6; 7 bases fit TRBD1. V dropped 0 bases and J dropped 9; count of bases not matched to a gene: 2. This CDR3 spans 14 amino acids. Germline V lookup: CDR1 SEHNR, CDR2 FQNEAQ (reference sequence). CDR3 in DNA: TGTGCCAGCAGCTTAGCAGGACAGGCTTCACCCCTCCACTTT. Protein: CASSLAGQASPLHF.

This chain links TRBV27 with TRBJ2-7; TRBD1 matches 7 bases. Germline V CDR1 and CDR2: MNHEY, SMNVEV (reference sequence). The CDR3 extends over 17 amino acids. With V trimmed by 1 base and J by 3 bases, 12 bases remained unmatched. This CDR3 is CASSLFGDSPPDYEQYF. The DNA for the CDR3 is TGTGCCAGCAGTTTATTTGGGGACAGCCCACCCGACTACGAGCAGTACTTC.

The genes are TRBV2 and TRBJ2-1, with D perhaps TRBD2 (6 bases). CDR3 size: 15 residues. V lost 7 bases, J lost 1 base, and 14 bases lay in between. CDR1 and CDR2 (germline): SNHLY, FYNNEI. CDR3 residues: CASTGIGGSYNEQFF. CDR3 nucleotides: TGTGCCAGCACTGGGATCGGGGGATCCTACAATGAGCAGTTCTTC.

V and J are TRBV27 and TRBJ2-1, with D perhaps matching TRBD1 (5 bases). CDR1 and CDR2 (germline): MNHEY, SMNVEV (reference sequence). Between the trimmed V and J ends, which lost 8 bases and 4 bases, there was a span of 12 bases. There are 13 residues in the CDR3. CDR3 region: CASQMRQYNEQFF. The DNA of the CDR3 is TGTGCCAGCCAAATGCGACAGTACAATGAGCAGTTCTTC.

The chain couples TRBV7-2 to TRBJ2-3; the match to TRBD2 covers 12 bases. CDR1 SGHTA and CDR2 FQGNSA come from the germline V gene. After removal of 5 bases from V and 3 bases from J, the junction contained 6 bases not matched to a gene. The CDR3 sequence is 16 residues long. Here the CDR3 DNA reads TGTGCCAGCAGCACCAGACTAGCGGGGGCTACAGATACGCAGTATTTT. Residues: CASSTRLAGATDTQYF.

The J gene is TRBJ1-2, the V gene TRBV19; TRBD1 agrees at 8 bases. The junction had 4 bases not matched to a gene; V was cut back by 6 bases and J by 4 bases. CDR1 LNHDA and CDR2 SQIVND come from the germline V gene (reference sequence). The CDR3 runs to 13 residues. In DNA, the CDR3 is TGTGCCAGTAGAACCGGGACAGGCTATGGCTACACCTTC. This encodes CASRTGTGYGYTF.

About this clone: No conserved phenylalanine or tryptophan ends this CDR3, so it is likely a read error. The limits of the CDR3 on the DNA are not certain, so only TCRdb's listed CDR3 is given. V is TRBV11-3 and J is TRBJ2-7; the table assigns TRBD2, which was not confirmed against the DNA. A total of 16 residues make up the CDR3, ends included. Looked up from germline, CDR1 is SGHNT and CDR2 is YENEEA. The CDR3: CASSEPRRLLLAGGVC.

This clone was recorded only once. As DNA, the CDR3 is TGTGCCAGCAGCCAAGATTTCCCGGGACTAGCGGATTTGGAGCAGTTCTTC. It translates to CASSQDFPGLADLEQFF. The chain carries TRBV14 and TRBJ2-1; 11 bases are a match to TRBD2. This CDR3 comprises 17 residues. Trimming cost V 0 bases and J 10 bases; bases outside gene matches: 11. CDR1 and CDR2 from the germline V gene are SGHDN and FVKESK.

The chain employs TRBV5-1 and TRBJ2-6, with D possibly TRBD1 on 5 matching bases. CDR3 size: 16 residues. Germline V gene data show CDR1 as SGHRS and CDR2 as YFSETQ. The ends were cut back, 0 bases at V and 0 bases at J, with 7 bases in the middle. The CDR3 region has the DNA TGCGCCAGCAGCTTGGACAGGAGCTCTGGGGCCAACGTCCTGACTTTC. It is translated as CASSLDRSSGANVLTF.